The 21 T cell receptor beta chains below come from one sample, sequenced in a study of cytomegalovirus exposure and HLA in healthy donors. It was with 60 Vbeta and 13 Jbeta primers that the PCR ran. The method was immunoSEQ multiplex PCR; TCRdb's version includes in-frame clones alone and lacks a portion of them. The profile shows some 140,000 clones, 65% to 80% of them singletons. Sequenced sample: PBMCs. The receptors come from a woman between 40 and 50 years old in good health and CMV-seronegative.

The CDR3 protein is CASRNSGGEGTQYF. The CDR3 DNA sequence: TGTGCCAGCAGGAATAGCGGGGGGGAGGGGACCCAGTACTTC. This chain joins TRBV6-5 and TRBJ2-5, with 11 bases fitting TRBD2. V lost 6 bases and J lost 7; bases outside the gene matches: 7. The V gene's germline CDR1 is MNHEY and CDR2 SVGAGI. This CDR3 is 14 amino acids long.

The chain carries TRBV10-1 and TRBJ2-2; TRBD1 is a possible D gene (6 bases). Germline V gene lookup returns CDR1 WNHNN and CDR2 SYGVQD (reference sequence). With 4 bases removed from V and 5 bases from J, the gap between germline ends came to 11 bases. CDR3 length equals 14 residues. The CDR3 sequence is CASSAAGVTGELFF. As DNA, the CDR3 is TGCGCCAGCAGTGCGGCAGGGGTTACCGGGGAGCTGTTTTTT.

The chain recombines TRBV13 with TRBJ1-3, with 7 bases identical to TRBD1. After removal of 5 bases from V and 3 bases from J, the junction contained 4 bases not matched to a gene. Germline V gene lookup returns CDR1 PRHDT and CDR2 FYEKMQ (reference sequence). This CDR3 has 14 amino acids. The CDR3 DNA sequence: TGTGCCAGCAGCAGTACAGGGGTTGGAAACACCATATATTTT. Protein: CASSSTGVGNTIYF.

The V gene is TRBV28, the J gene TRBJ1-2; 7 bases are shared with TRBD1. J was trimmed by 5 bases and V by 5 bases; bases with no gene match: 2. The CDR3 has 12 amino acids. Germline V lookup: CDR1 MDHEN, CDR2 SYDVKM. The CDR3 here is CASSHRGYGYTF. CDR3 sequence (DNA): TGTGCCAGCAGTCACAGGGGTTATGGCTACACCTTC.

This clone was recorded only once. The rearrangement joins TRBV5-6 to TRBJ2-7; 14 nucleotides align to TRBD2. The V gene's germline CDR1 is SGHDT and CDR2 YYEEEE. Trimming took 2 bases from V and 7 from J; bases not matched to a gene: 5. This CDR3 spans 15 amino acids. The CDR3 spells CASSFRLAGGGEQYF. The CDR3 DNA reads as TGTGCCAGCAGCTTTCGACTAGCGGGAGGGGGTGAGCAGTACTTC. Using reference TRBV5-6 and TRBJ2-7 for the parts outside the CDR3, the full variable domain is DAGVTQSPTHLIKTRGQQVTLRCSPKSGHDTVSWYQQALGQGPQFIFQYYEEEERQRGNFPDRFSGHQFPNYSSELNVNALLLGDSALYLCASSFRLAGGGEQYFGPGTRLTVT.

The rearrangement uses TRBV10-1 and TRBJ2-1, with D possibly TRBD2 on 5 matching bases. This CDR3 is 15 amino acids long. Germline CDR1 WNHNN, CDR2 SYGVQD (reference sequence). V gave up 0 bases and J gave up 7 bases, with 13 bases separating them. The DNA for the CDR3 is TGCGCCAGCAGTGAGTCGATACTAGTGGGGAATGAGCAGTTCTTC. It specifies CASSESILVGNEQFF.

This chain connects TRBV11-3 to TRBJ1-1; TRBD1 might be the D (5 bases). V lost 5 bases to trimming and J lost 0 bases, with 16 bases between them. The length of the CDR3 is 16 residues. The germline V gene has CDR1 SGHNT and CDR2 YENEEA. The CDR3 sequence is CASSPAWGVLNTEAFF. CDR3 nucleotides: TGTGCCAGCAGCCCCGCCTGGGGGGTCCTGAACACTGAAGCTTTCTTT.

This clone has just a few counts. The chain recombines TRBV11-3 with TRBJ2-3; TRBD2 agrees at 7 bases. The CDR3 sequence is 15 residues long. Germline loops: CDR1 SGHNT, CDR2 YENEEA. The ends lost 5 bases at V and 0 bases at J; junction bases unmatched: 5. This CDR3 reads CASSRGGSSTDTQYF. DNA of the CDR3: TGTGCCAGCAGCCGCGGGGGAAGCAGCACAGATACGCAGTATTTT.

The V and J genes are TRBV28 and TRBJ1-5, with D perhaps TRBD1 (5 bases). Trimming pared 6 bases from V and 0 bases from J, leaving 9 bases between. Germline V gene lookup returns CDR1 MDHEN and CDR2 SYDVKM. The CDR3 loop spans 14 amino acids. The CDR3 DNA reads TGTGCCAGCAGCCCCGACAGTAGCAATCAGCCCCAGCATTTT. It codes for CASSPDSSNQPQHF.

The chain recombines TRBV11-3 with TRBJ2-7; tentatively, D is TRBD1 (5 bases). Trimming pared 5 bases from V and 0 bases from J, leaving 11 bases between. Germline V gene data show CDR1 as SGHNT and CDR2 as YENEEA. The CDR3 covers 14 residues. The CDR3 protein is CASSLADSSYEQYF. CDR3 bases: TGTGCCAGCAGCCTCGCCGACAGCTCCTACGAGCAGTACTTC.

The chain joins TRBV6-5 to TRBJ1-2, with D hard to call. The V end lost 6 bases, the J end lost 4 bases, and 15 bases lay between the germline ends. The germline V gene has CDR1 MNHEY and CDR2 SVGAGI. CDR3 size: 14 residues. This CDR3 reads CASRTEADFYGYTF. The CDR3 region has the DNA TGTGCCAGCAGAACGGAGGCAGACTTCTATGGCTACACCTTC.

This clone has only a few counts. The chain links TRBV27 to TRBJ2-5; D possibly corresponds to TRBD1 (6 bases). Trimming stripped 6 bases from V and 4 bases from J, with 12 bases between. The CDR3 length is 13 residues. Germline CDR1 is MNHEY and CDR2 is SMNVEV (reference sequence). In DNA form, the CDR3 reads TGTGCCAGCAGCGAGGGGGATATAGAGACCCAGTACTTC. Translation: CASSEGDIETQYF.

The J gene is TRBJ2-7, the V gene TRBV6-1, with TRBD1 matching 12 bases. The CDR3 contains 15 residues. Germline CDR1 MNHNS, CDR2 SASEGT. The V and J ends lost 3 bases and 3 bases, in that order; junction bases with no gene match: 3. CDR3 coding DNA: TGTGCCAGCAGTGAGGGACAGGGGGCTATCTACGAGCAGTACTTC. Amino acid sequence: CASSEGQGAIYEQYF.

CDR3 DNA sequence: TGTGCCAGCAGCCTGGGGACAGGGCCTAAAGGCACTGAAGCTTTCTTT. Translating it yields CASSLGTGPKGTEAFF. This chain joins TRBV11-2 and TRBJ1-1, with 9 positions matching TRBD1. V gave up 5 bases and J gave up 4 bases; unmatched junction bases: 11. The germline V gene has CDR1 SGHAT and CDR2 FQNNGV. The CDR3 contains 16 residues. The full variable domain, rest sourced from reference TRBV11-2 and TRBJ1-1, is EAGVAQSPRYKIIEKRQSVAFWCNPISGHATLYWYQQILGQGPKLLIQFQNNGVVDDSQLPKDRFSAERLKGVDSTLKIQPAKLEDSAVYLCASSLGTGPKGTEAFFGQGTRLTVV.

The chain employs TRBV2 and TRBJ1-4; 9 positions agree with TRBD1. This CDR3 has 14 amino acids. Trimming removed 5 bases from V and 8 bases from J; junction bases left unmatched: 6. The germline V gene has CDR1 SNHLY and CDR2 FYNNEI. This chain's CDR3 is CASSSTGGMEKLFF. The CDR3, as DNA: TGTGCCAGCAGTTCGACAGGGGGAATGGAAAAACTGTTTTTT.

The gene calls are TRBV5-6 and TRBJ2-4; 7 nucleotides line up with TRBD1. The CDR3 consists of 16 residues. CDR1 and CDR2 from the germline V gene are SGHDT and YYEEEE. V lost 0 bases and J lost 0; bases outside the gene matches: 3. The CDR3 DNA sequence: TGTGCCAGCAGCTTGGGGACAGGACTAGCCAAAAACATTCAGTACTTC. Translating it yields CASSLGTGLAKNIQYF.

This chain connects TRBV4-2 to TRBJ1-4; D is unclear. From germline, CDR1 is LGHNA and CDR2 YNFKEQ. The CDR3 is made up of 15 amino acids. The V gene lost 0 bases and the J gene lost 8 bases, with 13 bases spanning the gap. Here the CDR3 DNA reads TGTGCCAGCAGCCAAGACCGGGAGGGAGGCGAAAAACTGTTTTTT. The encoded protein is CASSQDREGGEKLFF.

The rearrangement links TRBV28 to TRBJ1-2, with 9 bases lining up with TRBD1. V was pared by 6 bases and J by 5 bases, with 13 bases of the junction left unmatched. Germline CDR1 is MDHEN and CDR2 is SYDVKM. The CDR3 runs 16 residues. Written as DNA, the CDR3 is TGTGCCAGCAGCTTCTTCGGGACAGGGAAGGGGTATGGCTACACCTTC. It yields the protein CASSFFGTGKGYGYTF.

The V call is TRBV4-1, the J call TRBJ2-3; D is possibly TRBD2 (7 bases). This CDR3 has 16 amino acids. CDR1 is MGHRA, CDR2 YSYEKL, per germline. The ends were cut back, 1 base at V and 1 base at J, with 12 bases in the middle. The CDR3 DNA reads as TGCGCCAGCAGCCAAGGGGGGCTAGCGGGCACAGATACGCAGTATTTT. It translates to CASSQGGLAGTDTQYF.

The rearrangement links TRBV21-1 to TRBJ2-3; TRBD2 is the table's D call, not checked against the DNA. TRBV21-1 is designated a pseudogene. The CDR3 loop spans 20 amino acids. This CDR3 is CACPPARRLAGALSTDTQYF. CDR3 DNA sequence: TGTGCCTGCCCCCCCGCCAGGAGACTAGCGGGAGCCCTCAGCACAGATACGCAGTATTTT.

J is TRBJ1-1 and V is TRBV13, with 7 bases fitting TRBD1. In germline, CDR1 is PRHDT, CDR2 FYEKMQ (reference sequence). V lost 5 bases to trimming and J lost 8 bases; unmatched junction nucleotides: 11. The CDR3 length is 14 residues. Written as DNA, the CDR3 is TGTGCCAGCAGCCTTCAAAGGGGGCTTCGGGAAGCTTTCTTT. It specifies CASSLQRGLREAFF.